The rows below give T cell receptor beta chains drawn from one sample of a study of blood T cell repertoires in COVID-19. The assay was immunoSEQ multiplex PCR, and TCRdb's table has in-frame clones only and misses some. Of roughly 330,000 clones detected, 85% to 90% appear once; the ten largest clones hold about 10%. Sequencing was performed on PBMCs or T cells enriched from blood (not recorded which). These receptors came from a woman under 30 who had recovered from COVID-19. CDR3s include the opening cysteine and the closing phenylalanine or tryptophan. D genes are given only for firm matches. Only some rows state a clone size, as once, few, many or a class for expanded clones.

TGTGCCAGCAGCCTCGGACTAGCGGGAGCTGCAGATACGCAGTATTTT CASSLGLAGAADTQYF TRBV3-1/TRBV3-2 NA TRBJ2-3 TRBD2
TGCGCCAGCAGCCAAGAGGTAGTAGGGGCACCCTCCTACGAGCAGTACTTC CASSQEVVGAPSYEQYF TRBV4-1 NA TRBJ2-7 NA
TGTGCCACCAGTGGACAGACAGGGATCCACGAGACCCAGTACTTC CATSGQTGIHETQYF TRBV24-1 NA TRBJ2-5 TRBD1
TGTGCCAGCTCACCCGGACAGGGTCTTTTTGGCTACACCTTC CASSPGQGLFGYTF TRBV18 NA TRBJ1-2 TRBD1
TGCGCCAGCAGCTTCCCCACGGACTGGGAAGAGACCCAGTACTTC CASSFPTDWEETQYF TRBV5-1 NA TRBJ2-5 NA
TGCGCCAGCAGCTGGGGGACTCTTAACACTGAAGCTTTCTTT CASSWGTLNTEAFF TRBV5-1 NA TRBJ1-1 NA
TGTGCCAGCAGCCCCGGGACAGGGGCCTCTGGGGCCAACGTCCTGACTTTC CASSPGTGASGANVLTF TRBV7-6 once TRBJ2-6 TRBD1
TGTGCCATCAGTGCGGACAGAGGCTATGGCTACACCTTC CAISADRGYGYTF TRBV10-3 NA TRBJ1-2 NA
TGCGCCAGCAGCCGTTCAGGACTAGCGGGAGGTATAAACTCCTACAATGAGCAGTTCTTC CASSRSGLAGGINSYNEQFF TRBV4-1 NA TRBJ2-1 TRBD2
TGTGCCAGCAGCTGGCGGGGGGCCTCCTACAATGAGCAGTTCTTC CASSWRGASYNEQFF TRBV2 NA TRBJ2-1 TRBD2
TGTGCCAGCAGCCGCTTGCAGGAGCAGTTCTTC CASSRLQEQFF TRBV7-9 NA TRBJ2-1 NA
TGCGCCAGCAGCGTCCTCGGACAGGGGGCATCCGGGGAGCTGTTTTTT CASSVLGQGASGELFF TRBV4-1 NA TRBJ2-2 TRBD1
TGTGCCAGCAGCCGACAGGCCAAAAACATTCAGTACTTC CASSRQAKNIQYF TRBV5-5 NA TRBJ2-4 NA
TGTGCCAGCAGCTGGGACGACAGGGGCAATGAAAAACTGTTTTTT CASSWDDRGNEKLFF TRBV6-5 NA TRBJ1-4 TRBD1
TGTGCCAGCAGTGTGGGTCAGGGATACGAGCAGTACTTC CASSVGQGYEQYF TRBV2 medium-sized TRBJ2-7 NA
TGTGCCAGCTGCCGGGACAGGGAGAACACTGAAGCTTTCTTT CASCRDRENTEAFF TRBV28 NA TRBJ1-1 TRBD1
TGCGCCAGCAGCCCGACAGGGGGCGCAAGCTATGGCTACACCTTC CASSPTGGASYGYTF TRBV5-1 NA TRBJ1-2 TRBD1
TGTGCTAGTGGTTTGGGACAGTATAGCAATCAGCCCCAGCATTTT CASGLGQYSNQPQHF TRBV12-5 NA TRBJ1-5 NA
TGTGCCAGCAGCTTAGTAAGGGGGGCTAGCGGGAGTTTATACGAGCAGTACTTC CASSLVRGASGSLYEQYF TRBV11-2 NA TRBJ2-7 TRBD2
TGTGCCAGCAGCGGAGAACAGGGCAGCTCCTACAATGAGCAGTTCTTC CASSGEQGSSYNEQFF TRBV11-3 NA TRBJ2-1 NA
TGTGCCAGCAGTTTCACCCCGGGACTAGATTTTTCCACAGCGACAGATACGCAGTATTTT CASSFTPGLDFSTATDTQYF TRBV28 NA TRBJ2-3 TRBD2
TGTGCCAGCAGCTCTAGCCGCCCAAGGGGGATGAACACTGAAGCTTTCTTT CASSSSRPRGMNTEAFF TRBV11-2 NA TRBJ1-1 NA
TGTGCCAGTAGACGCCGACAGGGTGGGGATGAGCAGTTCTTC CASRRRQGGDEQFF TRBV19 NA TRBJ2-1 TRBD1
TGTGCCAGCAGCCAAGGCCAGGGGGCATTCGTCTATGGCTACACCTTC CASSQGQGAFVYGYTF TRBV3-1/TRBV3-2 NA TRBJ1-2 TRBD1
TGTGCCAGCAGCCAAGTCTGGTCTAGTGGGGGGAAGGAGAATGAGCAGTTCTTC CASSQVWSSGGKENEQFF TRBV3-1/TRBV3-2 NA TRBJ2-1 NA
TGCGCCAGCAGCTTGGGTGGACTCTCCTACAATGAGCAGTTCTTC CASSLGGLSYNEQFF TRBV5-1 NA TRBJ2-1 NA
TGTGCCTGGAGTGTACGGGGGAGAGGCACAGATACGCAGTATTTT CAWSVRGRGTDTQYF TRBV30 NA TRBJ2-3 NA
TGTGCCACCCAGAGGAGCGGGGGGTCCTACAATGAGCAGTTCTTC CATQRSGGSYNEQFF TRBV2 NA TRBJ2-1 TRBD2
TGTGCCAGCAGCCCATCAGACAGGGGTGGTCCTTCTGAAGCTTTCTTT CASSPSDRGGPSEAFF TRBV3-1/TRBV3-2 NA TRBJ1-1 TRBD1
TGTGCCTGGAGTGTTGGCAGTTCCTATGGCTACACCTTC CAWSVGSSYGYTF TRBV30 few TRBJ1-2 NA
TGTGCCAGCAGCCGGACAGCAGACTCTGGAAACACCATATATTTT CASSRTADSGNTIYF TRBV11-2 NA TRBJ1-3 NA
TGCGCCAGCAGTGATTCCCGACAGGGGACTAATGAAAAACTGTTTTTT CASSDSRQGTNEKLFF TRBV10-2 NA TRBJ1-4 TRBD1
TGTGCCAGCAGCCAAGTTCACAGCTCCACGGTCTCTGGAAACACCATATATTTT CASSQVHSSTVSGNTIYF TRBV14 NA TRBJ1-3 NA
TGTGCCAGCAGGACTTATCAAACAGGATCGGGTTGGAACACTGAAGCTTTCTTT CASRTYQTGSGWNTEAFF TRBV27 few TRBJ1-1 NA
TGTGCCACCAGTGTCAGACTGGGGGAGGATGCTAACTATGGCTACACCTTC CATSVRLGEDANYGYTF TRBV24-1 NA TRBJ1-2 NA
TGTGCCAGCAGTTTTAAGGGGAGGAGAACTGAAGCTTTCTTT CASSFKGRRTEAFF TRBV28 NA TRBJ1-1 NA
TGTGCCAGCTCACCAGCGTCGACAGACAAGCCAAACTATGGCTACACCTTC CASSPASTDKPNYGYTF TRBV18 once TRBJ1-2 NA
TGTGCCAGCAGTTTAGAGGGAACCTGGAACACCATATATTTT CASSLEGTWNTIYF TRBV28 NA TRBJ1-3 NA
TGTGCCAGCAGTGTAGTCGCCAGGGAAACGGGCTACACCTTC CASSVVARETGYTF TRBV2 NA TRBJ1-2 NA
TGTGCCAGTAGTATAGATTGGGACAGGGGGAATTCACCCCTCCACTTT CASSIDWDRGNSPLHF TRBV19 NA TRBJ1-6 TRBD1
TGTGCCAGCAGCCGCGGTGTAGTGGCAGCCTTTAGCAATCAGCCCCAGCATTTT CASSRGVVAAFSNQPQHF TRBV5-8 NA TRBJ1-5 NA
TGTGCCAGCTCAATCCAACAGGGAGAAGCCTCTGGCTACACCTTC CASSIQQGEASGYTF TRBV18 NA TRBJ1-2 NA